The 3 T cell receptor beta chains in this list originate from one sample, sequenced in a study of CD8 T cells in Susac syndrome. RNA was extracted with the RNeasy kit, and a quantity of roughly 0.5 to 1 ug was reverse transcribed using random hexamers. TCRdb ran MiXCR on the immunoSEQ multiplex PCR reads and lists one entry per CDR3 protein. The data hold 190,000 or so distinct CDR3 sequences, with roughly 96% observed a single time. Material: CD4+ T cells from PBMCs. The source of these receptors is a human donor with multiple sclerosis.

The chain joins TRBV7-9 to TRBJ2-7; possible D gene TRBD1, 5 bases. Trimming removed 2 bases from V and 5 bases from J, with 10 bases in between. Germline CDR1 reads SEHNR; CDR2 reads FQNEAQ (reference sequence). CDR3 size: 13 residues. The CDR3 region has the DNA TGTGCCAGCAGCTTACAGGGAATTGACGAGCAGTACTTC. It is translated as CASSLQGIDEQYF. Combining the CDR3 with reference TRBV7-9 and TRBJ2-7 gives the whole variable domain DTGVSQNPRHKITKRGQNVTFRCDPISEHNRLYWYRQTLGQGPEFLTYFQNEAQLEKSRLLSDRFSAERPKGSFSTLEIQRTEQGDSAMYLCASSLQGIDEQYFGPGTRLTVT.

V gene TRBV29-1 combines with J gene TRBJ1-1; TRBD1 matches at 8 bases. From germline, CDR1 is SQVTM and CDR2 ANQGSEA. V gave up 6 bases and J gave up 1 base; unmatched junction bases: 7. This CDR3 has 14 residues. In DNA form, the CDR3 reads TGCAGCGTACAATACGGGACAGGGAACACTGAAGCTTTCTTT. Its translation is CSVQYGTGNTEAFF.

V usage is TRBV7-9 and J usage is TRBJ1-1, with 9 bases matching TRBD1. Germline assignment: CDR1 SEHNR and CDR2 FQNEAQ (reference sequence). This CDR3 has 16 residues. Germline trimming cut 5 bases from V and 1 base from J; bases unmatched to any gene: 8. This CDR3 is CASSRPGTGQNTEAFF. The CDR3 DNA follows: TGTGCCAGCAGCCGTCCCGGGACAGGGCAGAACACTGAAGCTTTCTTT.